The present TCR beta chain was sequenced within a study of regulatory T cells in long-lasting Graves disease. The time point was: newly diagnosed GD, antithyroid drugs for less than 3 months. Making the TCR library involved RNA that had been extracted from PBMCs. Library construction for TCR beta used iRepertoire HTBI primers and Arm-PCR of CDR3 regions. TCRdb processed the multiplex PCR reads anew with MiXCR; each CDR3 protein has one entry. The sample records about 500,000 distinct CDR3 sequences, around 15% being singletons. CDR1 LNHDA and CDR2 SQIVND come from the germline V gene (reference sequence). This CDR3 spans 13 amino acids. The ends were cut back, 6 bases at V and 4 bases at J, with 12 bases in the middle. The table lists this clonotype with a few counts. The antigen is not known. Regarding the study as a whole: Limited samples may have lowered accuracy. Those with persistent Graves' had less TCR diversity than newly diagnosed patients. Preferential use of TRBV28, TRBJ1-2 and TRBJ2-5 was seen in persistent disease. Relative to new patients (approximately 1,000), persistent patients exhibited greater sharing of public clonotypes (approximately 2,700).

A further study also used this sample, focusing on T cells in Graves' hyperthyroidism and ophthalmopathy.

V usage is TRBV19 and J usage is TRBJ1-2, with TRBD1 as a possible D gene (6 bases). The sample here was peripheral blood mononuclear cells (PBMCs), taken at new diagnosis, from a patient treated with antithyroid drugs. The source of this sequence is a man aged 35-49 years with Graves disease. The CDR3 sequence is CASRLTGTYGYTF. The CDR3 DNA follows: TGTGCCAGTAGGCTGACAGGCACCTATGGCTACACCTTC.